Each of the 11 T cell receptor beta chains below was sequenced from the same sample in a study of CD8+ T cells in alopecia areata. Extraction and reverse transcription of RNA yielded cDNA as the sequencing template. Sequenced by immunoSEQ multiplex PCR; TCRdb stores in-frame clones only, minus some. The table lists roughly 120,000 clones, roughly 55% of them singletons. Treatment denoted: oral pan-JAK inhibitor, 5-10 mg twice daily. The source material was CD8+ T cells sorted from blood, sampled at week 24, from a patient treated with tofacitinib. These TCRs come from a human donor with alopecia areata.

This sequence joins TRBV7-9 and TRBJ2-7; 11 bases map to TRBD1. This CDR3 spans 14 amino acids. V dropped 5 bases and J dropped 9; count of bases not matched to a gene: 9. Germline CDR1 and CDR2: SEHNR and FQNEAQ (reference sequence). The CDR3 here is CASSAGTGGRWQYF. CDR3 nucleotide sequence: TGTGCCAGCAGCGCCGGGACAGGGGGTAGGTGGCAGTACTTC. The entire variable domain, with the rest obtained from reference TRBV7-9 and TRBJ2-7, is as follows: DTGVSQNPRHKITKRGQNVTFRCDPISEHNRLYWYRQTLGQGPEFLTYFQNEAQLEKSRLLSDRFSAERPKGSFSTLEIQRTEQGDSAMYLCASSAGTGGRWQYFGPGTRLTVT.

This clone is a singleton in its sample. The genes are TRBV5-4 and TRBJ1-2, with 9 positions matching TRBD1. V dropped 3 bases and J dropped 4; count of bases not matched to a gene: 7. Germline V gene data show CDR1 as SGHNT and CDR2 as YYREEE (reference sequence). The CDR3 runs to 15 residues. The CDR3 loop is CASSSPGQGIYGYTF. CDR3 in DNA: TGTGCCAGCAGCTCCCCGGGACAGGGCATCTATGGCTACACCTTC.

For the CDR3, the DNA is TGTGCCAGCAGACCTACAGGGATGGGCAATCAGCCCCAGCATTTT. Translating it yields CASRPTGMGNQPQHF. This chain connects TRBV6-5 to TRBJ1-5; D might be TRBD1 (6 bases). V lost 6 bases and J lost 2, with 14 bases in between. CDR3 length: 15 residues. Germline-derived CDR1 and CDR2 are MNHEY and SVGAGI.

The CDR3 bases are TGTGCCAGCAGCCCAGGGACAGATTCCTACGAGCAGTACTTC. Translating it yields CASSPGTDSYEQYF. This chain connects TRBV7-9 to TRBJ2-7, with 7 bases matching TRBD1. V dropped 5 bases and J dropped 1; count of bases not matched to a gene: 5. In germline, CDR1 is SEHNR, CDR2 FQNEAQ (reference sequence). The CDR3 has 14 residues.

The gene calls are TRBV7-8 and TRBJ1-5; D ambiguous. V lost 6 bases, J lost 3 bases, and 9 bases lay in between. The CDR3 runs 13 residues. Germline CDR1 SGHVS, CDR2 FQNEAQ. The chain's CDR3 is CASSGEVNQPQHF. In nucleotides, the CDR3 is TGTGCCAGCAGTGGTGAAGTCAATCAGCCCCAGCATTTT.

The rearrangement links TRBV6-1 to TRBJ2-2; TRBD1 aligns across 10 bases. This CDR3 has 14 amino acids. Germline lookup yields CDR1 MNHNS and CDR2 SASEGT. V shed 5 bases, J shed 6 bases, and the junction held 3 bases outside the gene matches. The CDR3 region has the DNA TGTGCCAGCAGTACCGGGACAGGGGCCGGGGAGCTGTTTTTT. Its translation: CASSTGTGAGELFF.

The sample holds a few counts of this clone. The rearrangement uses TRBV29-1 and TRBJ2-7; TRBD2 matches at 13 bases. The CDR3 spans 15 residues. Germline lookup yields CDR1 SQVTM and CDR2 ANQGSEA. Trimming removed 3 bases from V and 7 bases from J; junction bases left unmatched: 9. The CDR3 region has the DNA TGCAGCGTTGAGGGGACTAGCGGGGCAGCGAGGGAGCAGTACTTC. Its translation: CSVEGTSGAAREQYF.

This clone was seen just once. The rearrangement uses TRBV2 and TRBJ2-3; the match to TRBD2 covers 7 bases. CDR3 length: 19 amino acids. Germline values: CDR1 SNHLY, CDR2 FYNNEI. J gave up 1 base and V 0 bases, and 13 bases lay outside the gene matches. Here the CDR3 reads CASSEALLGPSGGTDTQYF. The CDR3 coding sequence is TGTGCCAGCAGTGAAGCGCTTCTCGGTCCGAGCGGGGGCACAGATACGCAGTATTTT.

This clone was seen more than once but under ten times. J is TRBJ2-3 and V is TRBV7-9; 8 bases match TRBD1. The CDR3 sequence is 16 residues long. V shed 5 bases and J 6 bases; nucleotides not matched to a gene: 13. Germline-derived CDR1 and CDR2 are SEHNR and FQNEAQ (reference sequence). Here the CDR3 DNA reads TGTGCCAGCAGCCCCGACAGGGGAAGGTCCGGGGATACGCAGTATTTT. Amino acids: CASSPDRGRSGDTQYF.

There are a few counts of this clone. The rearrangement joins TRBV27 to TRBJ2-2; D gene uncertain. CDR1 MNHEY and CDR2 SMNVEV come from the germline V gene (reference sequence). CDR3 length: 13 residues. The ends were cut back, 5 bases at V and 0 bases at J, with 4 bases in the middle. CDR3 in DNA: TGTGCCAGCAGTCACCCGAACACCGGGGAGCTGTTTTTT. It codes for CASSHPNTGELFF.

This rearrangement joins TRBV27 to TRBJ1-1, with D possibly being TRBD1 (5 bases). Trimming removed 4 bases from V and 5 bases from J, with 14 bases in between. Germline CDR1 is MNHEY and CDR2 is SMNVEV (reference sequence). This CDR3 comprises 14 residues. Here the CDR3 DNA reads TGTGCCAGCAGTTACTCGGCAGGGAATACTGAAGCTTTCTTT. Translating it yields CASSYSAGNTEAFF.